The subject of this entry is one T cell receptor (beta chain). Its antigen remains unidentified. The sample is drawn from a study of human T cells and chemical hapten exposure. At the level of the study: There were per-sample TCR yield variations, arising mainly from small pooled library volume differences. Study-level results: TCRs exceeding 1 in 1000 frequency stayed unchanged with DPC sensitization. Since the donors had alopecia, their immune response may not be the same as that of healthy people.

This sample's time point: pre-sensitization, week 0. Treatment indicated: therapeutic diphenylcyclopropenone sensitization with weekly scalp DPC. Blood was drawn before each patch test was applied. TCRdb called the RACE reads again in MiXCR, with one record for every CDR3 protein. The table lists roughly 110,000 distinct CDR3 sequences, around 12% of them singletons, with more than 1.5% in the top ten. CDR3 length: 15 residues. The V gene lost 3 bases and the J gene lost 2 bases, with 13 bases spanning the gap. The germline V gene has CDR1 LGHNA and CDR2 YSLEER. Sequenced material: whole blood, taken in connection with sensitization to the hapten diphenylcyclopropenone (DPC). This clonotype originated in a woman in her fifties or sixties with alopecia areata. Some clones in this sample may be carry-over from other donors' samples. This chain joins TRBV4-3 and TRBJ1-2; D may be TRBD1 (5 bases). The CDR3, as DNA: TGCGCCAGCAGCCAGGCCGGGACCGCCAACTATGGCTACACCTTC. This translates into CASSQAGTANYGYTF.